This T cell receptor beta chain was sequenced in a study of blood T cell repertoires in COVID-19. Background on the study: Specimens from acute and convalescent COVID-19 originated in the United States, Italy and Spain. Sample material is recorded as cDNA or gDNA derived from T cells, B-cell-depleted T cells, or PBMCs.

CDR3 length: 15 residues. Germline V gives CDR1 SGHDT, CDR2 YYEEEE. Germline trimming cut 4 bases from V and 4 bases from J; bases unmatched to any gene: 8. Per the authors' pipeline: Estimation of nucleated cell counts relied on the amplification of reference gene primers. Measured with immunoSEQ multiplex PCR; TCRdb has only the in-frame clones, and not every one. That table gives V, J and clone size, and the DNA gave D and trimming. In the table there are about 150,000 clones, about four fifths of which are singletons. V is TRBV5-6 and J is TRBJ1-5, with TRBD1 matching over 7 bases. Sequences were obtained from peripheral blood. The source is a man younger than 30 with active or convalescent COVID-19. The CDR3 sequence: CASSKTGVGNQPQHF. The CDR3 DNA is TGTGCCAGCAGCAAAACAGGGGTAGGTAATCAGCCCCAGCATTTT. Looking up the rest from reference TRBV5-6 and TRBJ1-5 gives the full variable domain: DAGVTQSPTHLIKTRGQQVTLRCSPKSGHDTVSWYQQALGQGPQFIFQYYEEEERQRGNFPDRFSGHQFPNYSSELNVNALLLGDSALYLCASSKTGVGNQPQHFGDGTRLSIL.